The text below deals with one T cell receptor (beta chain). The sample is drawn from a study of shared clonotypes between healthy human individuals. Deep was the level at which the assay was run. For every subset, genomic DNA was evenly distributed across several immunoSEQ plates. In the authors' methods: Filtering was not the same, since immunoSEQ gave junction-only sequences without quality scores. Libraries were prepared by immunoSEQ multiplex PCR; TCRdb keeps only in-frame clonotypes and omits some of them. Clone size and V and J calls were adopted from that table, with D and trimming inferred from the DNA. The data hold millions of clones, with over 90% observed a single time. The CDR3 has 13 residues. Between the trimmed V and J ends, which lost 8 bases and 8 bases, there was a span of 18 bases. Looked up from germline, CDR1 is MDHEN and CDR2 is SYDVKM.

The sample consisted of naive CD4+ T cells from PBMCs. Described subset: CD45RA+ positively selected. V gene TRBV28 combines with J gene TRBJ1-2; D is unclear. This TCR derives from a man between 18 and 29 years old in good health. Some clones in this sample may be carry-over from other donors' samples. CDR3 loop: CASSPPGRRGYTF. The CDR3, as DNA: TGTGCCAGCTCCCCGCCGGGGAGAAGGGGCTACACCTTC.